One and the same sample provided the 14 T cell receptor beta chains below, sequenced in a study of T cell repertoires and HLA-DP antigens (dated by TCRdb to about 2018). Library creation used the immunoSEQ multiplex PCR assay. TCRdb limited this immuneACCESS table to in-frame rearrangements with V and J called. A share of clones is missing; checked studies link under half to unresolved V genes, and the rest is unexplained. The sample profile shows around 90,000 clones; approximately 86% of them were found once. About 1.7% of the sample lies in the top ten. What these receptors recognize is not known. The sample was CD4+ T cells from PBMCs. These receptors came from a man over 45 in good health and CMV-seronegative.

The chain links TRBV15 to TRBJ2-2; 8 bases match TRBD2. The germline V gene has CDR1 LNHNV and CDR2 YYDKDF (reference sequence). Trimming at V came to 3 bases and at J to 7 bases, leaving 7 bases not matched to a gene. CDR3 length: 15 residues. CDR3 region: CATSSLGTRIGELFF. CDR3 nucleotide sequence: TGTGCCACCAGCAGCCTCGGGACTAGAATCGGGGAGCTGTTTTTT.

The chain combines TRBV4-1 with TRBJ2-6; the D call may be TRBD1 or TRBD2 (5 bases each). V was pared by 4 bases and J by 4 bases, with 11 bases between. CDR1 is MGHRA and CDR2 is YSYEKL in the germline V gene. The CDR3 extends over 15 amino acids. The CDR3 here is CASSPEGSGANVLTF. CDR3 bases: TGCGCCAGCAGCCCCGAGGGGTCGGGGGCCAACGTCCTGACTTTC.

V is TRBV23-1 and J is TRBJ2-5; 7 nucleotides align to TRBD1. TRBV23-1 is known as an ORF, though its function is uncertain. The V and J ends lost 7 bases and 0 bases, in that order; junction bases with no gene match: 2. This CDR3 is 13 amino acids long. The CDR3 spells CASTQGDQETQYF. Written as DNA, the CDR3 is TGCGCCAGCACCCAGGGGGACCAAGAGACCCAGTACTTC.

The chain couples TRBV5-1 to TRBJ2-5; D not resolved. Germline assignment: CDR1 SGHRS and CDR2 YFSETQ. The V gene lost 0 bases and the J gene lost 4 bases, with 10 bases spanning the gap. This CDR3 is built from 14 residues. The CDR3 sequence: CASSLESVRETQYF. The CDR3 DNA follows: TGCGCCAGCAGCTTGGAAAGCGTAAGAGAGACCCAGTACTTC.

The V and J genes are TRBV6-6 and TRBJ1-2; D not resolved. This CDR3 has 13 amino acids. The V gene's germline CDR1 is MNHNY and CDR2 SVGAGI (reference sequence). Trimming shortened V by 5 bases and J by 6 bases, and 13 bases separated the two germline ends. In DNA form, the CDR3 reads TGTGCCAGCAGTCCTCAAGTCCTCAATGGCTACACCTTC. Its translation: CASSPQVLNGYTF.

The CDR3 protein is CASSREDPLEQYF. CDR3 sequence (DNA): TGCGCCAGCAGCCGGGAGGATCCTCTCGAGCAGTACTTC. The chain couples TRBV5-1 to TRBJ2-7, with 7 bases that match TRBD2. Germline-derived CDR1 and CDR2 are SGHRS and YFSETQ. The J segment lost 6 bases and the V segment lost 4 bases, leaving 7 bases of the junction unmatched. The CDR3 contains 13 residues.

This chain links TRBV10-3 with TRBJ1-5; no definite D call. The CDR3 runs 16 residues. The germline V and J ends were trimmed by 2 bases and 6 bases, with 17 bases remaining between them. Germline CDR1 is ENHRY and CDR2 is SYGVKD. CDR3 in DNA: TGTGCCATCAGTGAGCTACCCGTGGGGTCCGGTCAGCCCCAGCATTTT. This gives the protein CAISELPVGSGQPQHF.

The CDR3 spells CASSFTSGTSYEQYF. In DNA, the CDR3 is TGTGCCAGCAGCTTCACCAGCGGGACCTCCTACGAGCAGTACTTC. The chain uses TRBV13 and TRBJ2-7; 7 bases align to TRBD2. This CDR3 comprises 15 residues. The V gene's germline CDR1 is PRHDT and CDR2 FYEKMQ (reference sequence). After removal of 3 bases from V and 0 bases from J, the junction contained 5 bases not matched to a gene.

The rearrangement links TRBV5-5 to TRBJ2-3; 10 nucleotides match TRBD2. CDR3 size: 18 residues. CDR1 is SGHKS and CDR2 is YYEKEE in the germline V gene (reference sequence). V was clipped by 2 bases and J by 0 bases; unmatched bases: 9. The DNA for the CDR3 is TGTGCCAGCAGCTTAACTAGCGGGATTTCGTATAGCACAGATACGCAGTATTTT. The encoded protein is CASSLTSGISYSTDTQYF.

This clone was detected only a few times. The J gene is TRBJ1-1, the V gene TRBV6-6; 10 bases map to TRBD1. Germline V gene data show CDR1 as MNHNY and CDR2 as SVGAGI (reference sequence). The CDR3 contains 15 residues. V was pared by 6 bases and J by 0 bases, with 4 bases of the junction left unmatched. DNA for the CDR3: TGTGCCAGCAGACAGACAGGGGGCATGAACACTGAAGCTTTCTTT. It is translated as CASRQTGGMNTEAFF.

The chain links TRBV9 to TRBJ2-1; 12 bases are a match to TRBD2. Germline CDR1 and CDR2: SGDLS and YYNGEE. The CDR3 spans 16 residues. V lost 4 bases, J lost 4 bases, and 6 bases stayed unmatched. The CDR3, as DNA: TGTGCCAGCAGCCCCCAGGGACTAGCGGGTTACAATGAGCAGTTCTTC. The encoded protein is CASSPQGLAGYNEQFF.

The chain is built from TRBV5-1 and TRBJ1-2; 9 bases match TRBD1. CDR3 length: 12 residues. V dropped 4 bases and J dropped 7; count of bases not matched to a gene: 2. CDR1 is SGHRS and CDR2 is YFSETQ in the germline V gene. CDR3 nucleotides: TGCGCCAGCAGCCTGGGACAGGGTGGCTACACCTTC. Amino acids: CASSLGQGGYTF.

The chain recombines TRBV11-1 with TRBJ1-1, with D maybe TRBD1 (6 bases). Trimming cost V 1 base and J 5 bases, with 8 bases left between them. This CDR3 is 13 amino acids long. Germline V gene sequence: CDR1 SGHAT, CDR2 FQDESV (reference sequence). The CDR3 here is CASSLDRATEAFF. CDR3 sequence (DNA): TGTGCCAGCAGCTTAGACAGGGCGACTGAAGCTTTCTTT.

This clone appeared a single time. The CDR3 loop reads CASSQGQLMNTEAFF. CDR3 nucleotide sequence: TGTGCCAGCAGCCAAGGACAGCTCATGAACACTGAAGCTTTCTTT. The V and J genes are TRBV4-2 and TRBJ1-1, with D possibly TRBD1 on 5 matching bases. Germline CDR1 is LGHNA and CDR2 is YNFKEQ. CDR3 length: 15 residues. Trimming stripped 1 base from V and 0 bases from J, with 9 bases between.